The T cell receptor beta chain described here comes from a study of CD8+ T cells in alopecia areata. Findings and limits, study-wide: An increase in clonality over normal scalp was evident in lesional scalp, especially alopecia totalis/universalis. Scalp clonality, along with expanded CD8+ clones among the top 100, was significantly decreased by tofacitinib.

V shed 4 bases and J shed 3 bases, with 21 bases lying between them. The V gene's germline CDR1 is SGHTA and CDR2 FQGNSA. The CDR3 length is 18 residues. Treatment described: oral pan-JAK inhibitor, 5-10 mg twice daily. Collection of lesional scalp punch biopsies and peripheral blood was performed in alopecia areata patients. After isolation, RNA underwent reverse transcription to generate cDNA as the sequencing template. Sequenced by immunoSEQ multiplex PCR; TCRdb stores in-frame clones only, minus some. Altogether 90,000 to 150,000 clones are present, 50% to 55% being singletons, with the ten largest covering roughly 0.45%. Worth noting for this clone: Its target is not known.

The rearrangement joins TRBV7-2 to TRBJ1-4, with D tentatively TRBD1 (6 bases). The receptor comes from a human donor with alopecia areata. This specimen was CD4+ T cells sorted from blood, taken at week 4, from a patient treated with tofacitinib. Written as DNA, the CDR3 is TGTGCCAGCAGCTCGGCCCATATATCAGGGGCGGCTAATGAAAAACTGTTTTTT. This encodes CASSSAHISGAANEKLFF.